These 18 T cell receptor beta chains originate from one sample sequenced in a study of patients and donors after allogeneic stem cell transplantation. TCRdb re-analysed the RT-PCR reads in MiXCR, keeping a single row per CDR3 protein. Of some 960,000 distinct CDR3 sequences listed, about a sixth are singletons. The sample consisted of blood, either unsorted or a sorted T cell fraction (not recorded which). These receptors came from a human donor who was either an allogeneic HSCT recipient or a stem cell or donor lymphocyte infusion donor (not recorded which). It is not recorded whose cells these are; they may come from a transplant donor.

There are many counts of this clonotype. The chain uses TRBV7-9 and TRBJ2-7; D uncertain. Trimming pared 6 bases from V and 3 bases from J, leaving 9 bases between. In germline, CDR1 is SEHNR, CDR2 FQNEAQ (reference sequence). This CDR3 is 12 amino acids long. CDR3 amino acids: CASSSGFYEQYF. Written as DNA, the CDR3 is TGTGCCAGCAGTAGTGGCTTCTACGAGCAGTACTTC.

The chain joins TRBV4-2 to TRBJ1-2, with no clear D. The length of the CDR3 is 14 residues. Deletions cut 0 bases from V and 4 bases from J, with 9 bases between. CDR1 and CDR2 (germline): LGHNA, YNFKEQ. The CDR3 loop reads CASSQDERAYGYTF. CDR3 nucleotides: TGTGCCAGCAGCCAAGATGAACGGGCCTATGGCTACACCTTC.

There are many counts of this clonotype. V is TRBV12-3 or TRBV12-4 and J is TRBJ2-7; weak D call: TRBD2 (6 bases). The CDR3 has 14 residues. Deletions cut 4 bases from V and 4 bases from J, with 14 bases between. The CDR3 sequence: CASSSKGLWYEQYF. CDR3 in DNA: TGTGCCAGCAGTTCCAAGGGACTTTGGTACGAGCAGTACTTC.

The chain employs TRBV6-5 and TRBJ1-5; D is unclear. The CDR3 spans 14 residues. CDR1 is MNHEY and CDR2 is SVGAGI in the germline V gene. Trimming pared 4 bases from V and 6 bases from J, leaving 13 bases between. CDR3 nucleotides: TGTGCCAGCAGTTCCCGAGGTACAATTCAGCCCCAGCATTTT. Translating gives CASSSRGTIQPQHF.

This clonotype was picked up a small number of times. The V gene is TRBV19, the J gene TRBJ1-4; TRBD1 aligns across 7 bases. The CDR3 length is 14 residues. The germline V gene has CDR1 LNHDA and CDR2 SQIVND (reference sequence). V shed 6 bases and J 7 bases; nucleotides not matched to a gene: 8. The CDR3 loop reads CASSRTGGGEKLFF. CDR3 bases: TGTGCCAGTAGCAGGACAGGCGGGGGTGAAAAACTGTTTTTT.

The chain combines TRBV13 with TRBJ2-7; 14 nucleotides match TRBD2. Germline-derived CDR1 and CDR2 are PRHDT and FYEKMQ (reference sequence). With V trimmed by 6 bases and J by 2 bases, 6 bases remained unmatched. This CDR3 is built from 16 residues. The CDR3 coding sequence is TGTGCCAGCAGTGGACTAGCGGGAGGCATCCCCTACGAGCAGTACTTC. This sequence encodes CASSGLAGGIPYEQYF.

This clonotype turned up a few times. V usage is TRBV4-1 and J usage is TRBJ2-7; a possible D gene is TRBD2 (5 bases). The length of the CDR3 is 15 residues. Germline-derived CDR1 and CDR2 are MGHRA and YSYEKL. V shed 3 bases and J shed 1 base, with 13 bases lying between them. The CDR3 DNA follows: TGCGCCAGCAGCCAGGTGGTAGCGCGTTCCTACGAGCAGTACTTC. It specifies CASSQVVARSYEQYF.

The chain recombines TRBV29-1 with TRBJ2-3; D is perhaps TRBD1 or TRBD2 (5 bases each). The V gene's germline CDR1 is SQVTM and CDR2 ANQGSEA. The V end lost 6 bases, the J end lost 0 bases, and 10 bases lay between the germline ends. The CDR3 runs 13 residues. CDR3 sequence: CSVGTYSTDTQYF. As DNA, the CDR3 is TGCAGCGTGGGGACGTATAGCACAGATACGCAGTATTTT.

This clonotype was seen a few times. This chain links TRBV5-1 with TRBJ1-4; 10 nucleotides match TRBD1. The CDR3 runs 16 residues. The germline gives CDR1 SGHRS, CDR2 YFSETQ. V lost 6 bases, J lost 0 bases, and 5 bases stayed unmatched. CDR3 amino acids: CASTLTGGSTNEKLFF. DNA of the CDR3: TGCGCCAGCACCCTGACAGGGGGCTCAACTAATGAAAAACTGTTTTTT.

This clonotype was counted only a few times. The V and J genes are TRBV25-1 and TRBJ1-5, with D possibly matching TRBD1 (6 bases). Germline V gives CDR1 MGHDK, CDR2 SYGVNS. The CDR3 contains 20 residues. V gave up 1 base and J gave up 0 bases, with 22 bases separating them. The CDR3 spells CASSEFAGDTSLYSNQPQHF. The CDR3 DNA reads as TGTGCCAGCAGTGAATTCGCGGGGGACACTTCGTTATATAGCAATCAGCCCCAGCATTTT.

This clonotype was seen only a few times. The CDR3: CASSFIMGPGYGYTF. The CDR3 nucleotides are TGTGCCAGCAGTTTTATTATGGGGCCGGGCTATGGCTACACCTTC. The chain carries TRBV12-3 or TRBV12-4 and TRBJ1-2, with D perhaps matching TRBD1 (5 bases). The CDR3 extends over 15 amino acids. Trimming removed 3 bases from V and 4 bases from J, with 15 bases in between.

The chain uses TRBV5-5 and TRBJ1-6, with 7 bases lining up with TRBD1. The CDR3 runs to 15 residues. The V gene's germline CDR1 is SGHKS and CDR2 YYEKEE (reference sequence). The junction had 6 bases not matched to a gene; V was cut back by 2 bases and J by 7 bases. CDR3: CASSLTGTVNSPLHF. Here the CDR3 DNA reads TGTGCCAGCAGCTTAACCGGGACAGTAAATTCACCCCTCCACTTT.

J is TRBJ2-1 and V is TRBV5-1; D remains unclear. The germline V and J ends were trimmed by 0 bases and 10 bases, with 8 bases remaining between them. The length of the CDR3 is 12 residues. Per the germline V gene, CDR1 is SGHRS and CDR2 is YFSETQ. Here the CDR3 DNA reads TGCGCCAGCAGCTTGGCCTTAAGGGAGCAGTTCTTC. This gives the protein CASSLALREQFF.

This clonotype showed up many times. The chain recombines TRBV6-1 with TRBJ2-5, with 8 bases fitting TRBD2. J was trimmed by 4 bases and V by 5 bases; bases with no gene match: 6. Germline V gene data show CDR1 as MNHNS and CDR2 as SASEGT. The CDR3 length is 14 residues. The CDR3 coding sequence is TGTGCCAGCAGTCCTACGGGGGGGGGAGAGACCCAGTACTTC. Its protein product is CASSPTGGGETQYF.

This chain joins TRBV20-1 and TRBJ2-1; 7 bases map to TRBD2. CDR1 and CDR2 from the germline V gene are DFQATT and SNEGSKA (reference sequence). The V segment lost 5 bases and the J segment 1 base; nucleotides outside the gene matches: 20. This CDR3 spans 19 amino acids. The chain's CDR3 is CSAPDNAGVVGTSYNEQFF. CDR3 DNA: TGCAGTGCTCCTGACAACGCGGGAGTAGTCGGTACGTCCTACAATGAGCAGTTCTTC.

At least ten counts were recorded for this clonotype. The CDR3 protein is CAISEAGREETQYF. The CDR3 bases are TGTGCCATCAGTGAGGCCGGGAGGGAAGAGACCCAGTACTTC. The chain joins TRBV10-3 to TRBJ2-5; 8 bases fit TRBD2. Germline V gene lookup returns CDR1 ENHRY and CDR2 SYGVKD. The ends lost 2 bases at V and 3 bases at J; junction bases unmatched: 2. The CDR3 contains 14 residues.

Ten or more counts support this clonotype. The germline gene is not matched at one end of the junction; a read error may be the cause. The CDR3 DNA reads TGTGCCAGCAGCCCGGGACAGAACACCGGGGAGCTGTTTTTT. Translating it yields CASSPGQNTGELFF. The chain links TRBV5-1 to TRBJ2-2, with TRBD1 as a possible D gene (6 bases). CDR3 length: 14 residues. CDR1 is SGHRS, CDR2 YFSETQ, per germline.

The sample holds many counts of this clonotype. This rearrangement joins TRBV7-9 to TRBJ2-3; D is perhaps TRBD2 (5 bases). Germline V gives CDR1 SEHNR, CDR2 FQNEAQ (reference sequence). V was pared by 1 base and J by 0 bases, with 8 bases between. The CDR3 is 15 residues long. The CDR3 DNA follows: TGTGCCAGCAGCTTAGAAGGACTCAGCACAGATACGCAGTATTTT. Its translation: CASSLEGLSTDTQYF.